A selection of T cell receptor beta chains follows, all from one sample in a study of breast tumors, draining lymph nodes, adjacent tissues. TCRdb fed the multiplex PCR reads into MiXCR, producing one record per CDR3 protein. The table shows about 180,000 distinct CDR3 sequences, with about 33% occurring only once. The sample consisted of axillary lymph node tissue. These receptors were obtained from a female donor with breast cancer. Some clones in this sample may be carry-over from other donors' samples. CDR3s include the opening cysteine and the closing phenylalanine or tryptophan. A D gene is named only where the DNA matches it firmly. Some rows have no size entry. The others give once, few or many, or a class for an expanded clone.

J gene,clone size,D gene,V gene,CDR3 DNA,CDR3 protein
TRBJ1-2,many,-,TRBV6-6,TGTGCCAGCAGTCACTCGTCGCCCCAGGTCTATGGCTACACCTTC,CASSHSSPQVYGYTF
TRBJ2-1,many,-,TRBV7-9,TGTGCCAGCAGCGCGCCCCCAGAATACAATGAGCAGTTCTTC,CASSAPPEYNEQFF
TRBJ2-1,many,-,TRBV27,TGTGCCAGCAGTTTATCGAGTAGGAATGAGCAGTTCTTC,CASSLSSRNEQFF
TRBJ2-1,many,-,TRBV7-9,TGTGCCAGCAGCCCGGGACTTAAGGGTGGCGGGCAGTTCTTC,CASSPGLKGGGQFF
TRBJ1-5,many,-,TRBV15,TGTGCCACCAGCAGAGTAGGGGATACTAGCAATCAGCCCCAGCATTTT,CATSRVGDTSNQPQHF
TRBJ2-7,-,TRBD2,TRBV20-1,TGCAGTGTTAGAGCGGGACTAGCGGTAATAACCCAGAGCTCCTACGAGCAGTACTTC,CSVRAGLAVITQSSYEQYF
TRBJ2-3,-,TRBD2,TRBV2,TGTGCCAGCAGTGAATTTCTAGCGGGGGGGCCAAACCGGGAGGGGGATACGCAGTATTTT,CASSEFLAGGPNREGDTQYF
TRBJ2-7,many,TRBD1,TRBV6-6,TGTGCCAGCAGGCTAGCCGGGACAGCCTACGAGCAGTACTTC,CASRLAGTAYEQYF
TRBJ1-6,-,-,TRBV7-9,TGTGCCAGCAGCTTACTGGTTAATTCACTCCTCCACTTC,CASSLLVNSLLHF
TRBJ2-7,many,TRBD2,TRBV29-1,TGCAGCGCGTCCGGGACTAGCGATTCCTACGAGCAGTACTTC,CSASGTSDSYEQYF
TRBJ2-7,many,-,TRBV7-2,TGTGCCAGCCCTTTCCGTATTTGTGGCAGGATACCCTACGAGCAGTACTTC,CASPFRICGRIPYEQYF
TRBJ2-5,many,-,TRBV20-1,TGCAGTGCCAAAAACAGGGTATCCTCCCGGGAGACCCAGTACTTC,CSAKNRVSSRETQYF
TRBJ1-3,-,-,TRBV10-3,TGTGCCATCAGTGAAGGCGGGGACGTCGTTGGAAACACCATATATTTT,CAISEGGDVVGNTIYF
TRBJ2-3,many,TRBD2,TRBV19,TGTGCCAGTAGTATGCTAGCGGGAACCGGAGCAGATACGCAGTATTTT,CASSMLAGTGADTQYF
TRBJ2-5,many,-,TRBV7-2,TGTGCCAGCAGCTTAAGTCCTCGGCCGGATCGATACCAAGAGACCCAGTACTTC,CASSLSPRPDRYQETQYF
TRBJ2-5,many,-,TRBV12-5,TGTGCTAGTGGCTCTCCCCGGCAGGGAGAGACCCAGTACTTC,CASGSPRQGETQYF
TRBJ2-3,many,-,TRBV12-3/TRBV12-4,TGTGCCAGCAGACCCGGGGGCCCAGATACGCAGTATTTT,CASRPGGPDTQYF
TRBJ2-7,many,TRBD2,TRBV13,TGTGCCAGCAGCTCTGGACTAGCCAGAACCTACGAGCAGTACTTC,CASSSGLARTYEQYF
TRBJ2-1,many,TRBD1,TRBV7-6,TGTGCCAGCAGCTTAGTAGGGACAGGCTACAATGAGCAGTTCTTC,CASSLVGTGYNEQFF
TRBJ2-5,many,-,TRBV12-3/TRBV12-4,TGTGCCAGCAGTTTAGCGGTTGCCGGGTGGGAGACCCAGTACTTC,CASSLAVAGWETQYF
TRBJ2-3,many,-,TRBV7-8,TGTGCCAGCAGCTTAGATGGTTCGGCAGATACGCAGTATTTT,CASSLDGSADTQYF
TRBJ2-1,many,TRBD2,TRBV20-1,TGCAGTGCTAGAGATGCAAGCGGGATTCACAATGAGCAGTTCTTC,CSARDASGIHNEQFF
TRBJ2-7,many,-,TRBV5-8,TGTGCCAGCAGCTTGAACACCGAGCAGTACTTC,CASSLNTEQYF
TRBJ1-2,many,TRBD1,TRBV19,TGTGCCATCGGGACAGGGGTCTTTAACTATGGCTACACCTTC,CAIGTGVFNYGYTF
TRBJ2-1,many,-,TRBV13,TGTGCCAGCAGCTTAGATGTGGGGGTCCTTGAGCAGTTCTTC,CASSLDVGVLEQFF
TRBJ2-1,-,TRBD2,TRBV27,TGTGCCAGCAGTTTATTGGGACTAGCGGGAGGGCGTTCCTACAATGAGCAGTTCTTC,CASSLLGLAGGRSYNEQFF
TRBJ1-4,-,-,TRBV7-9,TGTGCCAGTAGCCTCTCCCCACATGAAAAACTGTTTTTT,CASSLSPHEKLFF
TRBJ1-2,-,-,TRBV9,TGTGCCAGCAGCGTAGGGTCCGGGGGCTACACCTTC,CASSVGSGGYTF
TRBJ2-4,-,TRBD2,TRBV5-1,TGCGCCAGCAGACTTGCAAGCGGGGCCCAAAACATTCAGTACTTC,CASRLASGAQNIQYF
TRBJ2-1,many,TRBD1,TRBV5-1,TGCGCCAGCAGCCCCTACAGGGGATGGGGAAATGAGCAGTTCTTC,CASSPYRGWGNEQFF
TRBJ2-5,-,TRBD2,TRBV12-3/TRBV12-4,TGTGCCAGCAGCGGACTAGCGGGAGCGGAGACCCAGTACTTC,CASSGLAGAETQYF
TRBJ2-2,many,-,TRBV7-9,TGTGCCAGCAGCTTAGCAGGGACAAGGGCCGGGGAGCTGTTTTTT,CASSLAGTRAGELFF
TRBJ2-3,many,-,TRBV11-1,TGTGCCAGCAGATCGGGACACCTCATCACAGATACGCAGTATTTT,CASRSGHLITDTQYF
TRBJ2-1,many,TRBD2,TRBV6-6,TGTGCCAGCAGTTACGATCTAGCGGGAAGGTACAATGAGCAGTTCTTC,CASSYDLAGRYNEQFF
TRBJ1-1,few,TRBD1,TRBV6-5,TGTGCCAGCAGTTCCAGGGGGCAGAGCACTGAAGCTTTCTTT,CASSSRGQSTEAFF
TRBJ2-1,once,TRBD2,TRBV9,TGTGCCAGCAGCGTAGGGGTAGCGGGAGATGAGCAGTTCTTC,CASSVGVAGDEQFF
TRBJ2-7,few,-,TRBV6-2/TRBV6-3,TGTGCCAGCATTGGCGACAGAAACGAACCATACGAGCAGTACTTC,CASIGDRNEPYEQYF
TRBJ2-1,many,-,TRBV5-1,TGCGCCAGCAGAGTGGAGGTGGATGAGCAGTTCTTC,CASRVEVDEQFF
TRBJ2-1,many,-,TRBV5-1,TGCGCCAGCAGCCCTGGGCCCCCCGTGGGGCATGAGCAGTTCTTC,CASSPGPPVGHEQFF
TRBJ2-7,-,TRBD1,TRBV12-3/TRBV12-4,TGTGCCAGCAGCTTGTGGGACAGGGTTGAAATGGACGAGCAGTACTTC,CASSLWDRVEMDEQYF
TRBJ2-5,many,-,TRBV9,TGTGCCAGCAGCGGTGTTCGGGAGACCCAGTACTTC,CASSGVRETQYF
TRBJ1-2,many,-,TRBV12-5,TGTGCTAGTGGCAAGGGACCGGGGCTTGGCTACACCTTC,CASGKGPGLGYTF
TRBJ2-7,many,-,TRBV7-2,TGTGCCAGCAGCTTAGCCCGCGGCTACGAGCAGTACTTC,CASSLARGYEQYF
TRBJ2-3,-,-,TRBV12-3/TRBV12-4,TGTGCCAGCAGTTTCGAGTTGGGGAAAATGGGGTTCCCAAAGACGAGCACAGATACGCAGTATTTT,CASSFELGKMGFPKTSTDTQYF
TRBJ2-2,many,-,TRBV7-3,TGTGCCAGCAGCTTTAAGGGAACCGGGGAGCTGTTTTTT,CASSFKGTGELFF
TRBJ2-1,many,TRBD2,TRBV12-3/TRBV12-4,TGTGCCAGCACCCTAGCGGGGGCCAACAATGAGCAGTTCTTC,CASTLAGANNEQFF
TRBJ2-6,many,-,TRBV24-1,TGTGCCACCAGTACCCAGGGGTCTGGGGCCAACGTCCTGACTTTC,CATSTQGSGANVLTF
TRBJ1-5,many,TRBD1,TRBV29-1,TGCAGCGGTGTGACAGGGGAAGGTCAGCCCCAGCATTTT,CSGVTGEGQPQHF
TRBJ2-3,few,-,TRBV28,TGTGCCAGCAGGGCTACAGGGGAGGGCCCAGATACGCAGTATTTT,CASRATGEGPDTQYF
TRBJ2-5,many,-,TRBV9,TGTGCCAGCAGCCCCCCCCAGGGAACTCAGTGGGGGGAGACCCAGTACTTC,CASSPPQGTQWGETQYF
TRBJ2-5,-,TRBD2,TRBV9,TGTGCCAGCAGCGCCATGACAGGGACTAGCGGGAGAGTGGAGACCCAGTACTTC,CASSAMTGTSGRVETQYF
TRBJ2-7,few,-,TRBV3-1,TGTGCCAGCAGCCAGGCGTGGGAGCAGTACTTC,CASSQAWEQYF
TRBJ2-6,-,TRBD1,TRBV9,TGTGCCAGCAGCGCGGACAGGGGCACCCTTGGCAGCTCTGGGGCCAACGTCCTGACTTTC,CASSADRGTLGSSGANVLTF
TRBJ1-6,many,TRBD1,TRBV7-2,TGTGCCAGCAGCTCGGACAGGGGAGATAATTCACCCCTCCACTTT,CASSSDRGDNSPLHF
TRBJ2-5,few,-,TRBV12-1,TGTGCCAGCAGCTCCCCTCCGGGACCCCAGGGGAAGACCCAGTACTTC,CASSSPPGPQGKTQYF